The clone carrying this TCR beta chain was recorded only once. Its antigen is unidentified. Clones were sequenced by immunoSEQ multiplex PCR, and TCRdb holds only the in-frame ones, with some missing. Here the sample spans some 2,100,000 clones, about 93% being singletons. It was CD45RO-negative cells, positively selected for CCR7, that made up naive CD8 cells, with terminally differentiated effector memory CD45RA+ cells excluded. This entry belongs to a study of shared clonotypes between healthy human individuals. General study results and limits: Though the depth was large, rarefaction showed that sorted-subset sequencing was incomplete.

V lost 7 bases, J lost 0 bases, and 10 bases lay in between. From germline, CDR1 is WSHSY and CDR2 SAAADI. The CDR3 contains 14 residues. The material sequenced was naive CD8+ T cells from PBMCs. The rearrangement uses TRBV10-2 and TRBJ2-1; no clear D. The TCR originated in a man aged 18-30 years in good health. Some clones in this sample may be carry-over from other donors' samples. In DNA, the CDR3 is TGCGCCAGCAATTCGGTGAGCTCCTACAATGAGCAGTTCTTC. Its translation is CASNSVSSYNEQFF.